These T cell receptor beta chains were read from a single sample in a study of shared clonotypes between healthy human individuals. TCRdb's table, derived via immunoSEQ multiplex PCR, lists solely in-frame clones and lacks some. This sample has roughly 450,000 clones, with around 79% found just once. The sample was PBMCs. Source of these receptors: a woman between 40 and 55 years old in good health. Some clones in this sample may be carry-over from other donors' samples. Both conserved end residues are part of each CDR3. Fields, in order: J gene, V gene, clone size, D gene, CDR3 protein, CDR3 DNA. The D gene is left open where the match is weak. Some rows mark clone size as missing; the rest say once, few, many or name a class of expanded clone.

j_gene: TRBJ2-1
v_gene: TRBV27
abundance: -
d_gene: -
CDR3aa: CASWGTGSKNNEQFF
CDR3nt: TGTGCCAGCTGGGGAACCGGGTCGAAGAACAATGAGCAGTTCTTC

j_gene: TRBJ2-1
v_gene: TRBV7-9
abundance: -
d_gene: -
CDR3aa: CASSTNRLTTGYNEQFF
CDR3nt: TGTGCCAGCAGCACGAACCGATTAACAACAGGTTACAATGAGCAGTTCTTC

j_gene: TRBJ2-4
v_gene: TRBV27
abundance: -
d_gene: TRBD1
CDR3aa: CASSARTGKDKNIQYF
CDR3nt: TGTGCCAGCAGTGCCCGGACAGGGAAAGACAAAAACATTCAGTACTTC

j_gene: TRBJ2-2
v_gene: TRBV30
abundance: many
d_gene: TRBD2
CDR3aa: CAWSYSGRDTGELFF
CDR3nt: TGTGCCTGGAGCTATAGCGGGAGGGACACCGGGGAGCTGTTTTTT

j_gene: TRBJ2-7
v_gene: TRBV28
abundance: -
d_gene: -
CDR3aa: CASRNGGQTYEQYF
CDR3nt: TGTGCCAGCAGAAACGGGGGACAGACCTACGAGCAGTACTTC

j_gene: TRBJ2-4
v_gene: TRBV5-4
abundance: -
d_gene: TRBD2
CDR3aa: CASSTRLAGKGLLTKNIQYF
CDR3nt: TGTGCCAGCAGCACCCGACTAGCGGGAAAGGGGCTGCTAACCAAAAACATTCAGTACTTC

j_gene: TRBJ2-5
v_gene: TRBV4-2
abundance: -
d_gene: -
CDR3aa: CASSQVPLAVETQYF
CDR3nt: TGTGCCAGCAGCCAAGTTCCCCTAGCTGTAGAGACCCAGTACTTC

j_gene: TRBJ2-1
v_gene: TRBV28
abundance: -
d_gene: -
CDR3aa: CASSRSGAGNYNEQFF
CDR3nt: TGTGCCAGCAGCCGATCTGGGGCGGGGAACTACAATGAGCAGTTCTTC

j_gene: TRBJ2-1
v_gene: TRBV29-1
abundance: -
d_gene: -
CDR3aa: CSVDQRSYNEQFF
CDR3nt: TGCAGCGTTGATCAGAGGTCCTACAATGAGCAGTTCTTC

j_gene: TRBJ2-7
v_gene: TRBV15
abundance: -
d_gene: -
CDR3aa: CATSRDPVYEQYF
CDR3nt: TGTGCCACCAGCAGAGATCCAGTCTACGAGCAGTACTTC

j_gene: TRBJ1-1
v_gene: TRBV7-9
abundance: few
d_gene: -
CDR3aa: CASSRVPLEAFF
CDR3nt: TGTGCCAGCAGCCGAGTGCCCCTGGAAGCTTTCTTT